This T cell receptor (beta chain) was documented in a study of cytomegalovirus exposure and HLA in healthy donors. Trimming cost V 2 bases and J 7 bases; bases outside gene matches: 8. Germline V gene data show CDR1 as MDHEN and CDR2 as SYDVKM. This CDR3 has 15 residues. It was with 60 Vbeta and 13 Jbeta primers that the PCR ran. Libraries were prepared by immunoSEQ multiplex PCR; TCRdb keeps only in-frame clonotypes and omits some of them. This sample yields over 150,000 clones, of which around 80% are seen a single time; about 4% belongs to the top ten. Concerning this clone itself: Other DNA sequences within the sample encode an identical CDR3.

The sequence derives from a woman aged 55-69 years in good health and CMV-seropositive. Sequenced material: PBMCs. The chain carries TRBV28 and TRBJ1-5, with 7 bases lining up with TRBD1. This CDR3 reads CASSLRGAGGQPQHF. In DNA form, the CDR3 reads TGTGCCAGCAGTTTAAGGGGGGCAGGGGGACAGCCCCAGCATTTT.